The rows below give T cell receptor beta chains drawn from one sample of a study of cytomegalovirus exposure and HLA in healthy donors. Measured with immunoSEQ multiplex PCR; TCRdb has only the in-frame clones, and not every one. The sample holds 150,000 to 200,000 clones; roughly 84% are singletons and the top ten take about 0.23%. Material for sequencing was PBMCs. Receptor source: a girl under three years old in good health and CMV-seronegative. CDR3s include the opening cysteine and the closing phenylalanine or tryptophan. The order of the fields is V gene, J gene, D gene, clone size, CDR3 protein, CDR3 DNA. The D gene is left open where the match is weak. The listing skips clone size in some rows; elsewhere it reads once, few, many or a size class.

V gene: TRBV27; J gene: TRBJ1-2; D gene: NA; clone size: NA; CDR3 protein: CASSLSRFPTEGYTF; CDR3 DNA: TGTGCCAGCAGTTTATCAAGATTTCCAACGGAGGGCTACACCTTC
V gene: TRBV10-3; J gene: TRBJ2-7; D gene: TRBD1; clone size: NA; CDR3 protein: CAISESPGQDEQYF; CDR3 DNA: TGTGCCATCAGTGAGTCGCCGGGACAGGACGAGCAGTACTTC
V gene: TRBV30; J gene: TRBJ1-2; D gene: TRBD1; clone size: NA; CDR3 protein: CAWSVQGALSGYGYTF; CDR3 DNA: TGTGCCTGGAGTGTACAGGGGGCGCTTTCGGGCTATGGCTACACCTTC
V gene: TRBV2; J gene: TRBJ1-5; D gene: TRBD1; clone size: NA; CDR3 protein: CASTPTGNQPQHF; CDR3 DNA: TGTGCCAGCACCCCGACAGGGAATCAGCCCCAGCATTTT
V gene: TRBV29-1; J gene: TRBJ2-5; D gene: NA; clone size: NA; CDR3 protein: CSVSLGGTQYF; CDR3 DNA: TGCAGCGTGTCCCTAGGCGGGACCCAGTACTTC
V gene: TRBV5-1; J gene: TRBJ1-2; D gene: TRBD1; clone size: NA; CDR3 protein: CASSSRDSYGYTF; CDR3 DNA: TGCGCCAGCAGCTCCCGGGACAGTTATGGCTACACCTTC
V gene: TRBV13; J gene: TRBJ2-1; D gene: NA; clone size: NA; CDR3 protein: CASSLGSGNSAYNEQFF; CDR3 DNA: TGTGCCAGCAGCTTAGGTTCCGGGAACTCTGCCTACAATGAGCAGTTCTTC
V gene: TRBV7-2; J gene: TRBJ2-5; D gene: NA; clone size: NA; CDR3 protein: CASSSDSGSQETQYF; CDR3 DNA: TGTGCCAGCAGCTCAGATAGCGGAAGCCAAGAGACCCAGTACTTC
V gene: TRBV21-1; J gene: TRBJ2-1; D gene: NA; clone size: NA; CDR3 protein: CASSREHNEQFF; CDR3 DNA: TGTGCCAGCAGCCGAGAACACAATGAGCAGTTCTTC
V gene: TRBV7-9; J gene: TRBJ1-5; D gene: TRBD1; clone size: NA; CDR3 protein: CASSLTGPAQNQPQHF; CDR3 DNA: TGTGCCAGCAGCTTGACAGGGCCGGCGCAGAATCAGCCCCAGCATTTT
V gene: TRBV11-1; J gene: TRBJ2-7; D gene: TRBD2; clone size: NA; CDR3 protein: CASSLVVAGEQYF; CDR3 DNA: TGTGCCAGCAGCTTAGTTGTAGCGGGGGAGCAGTACTTC
V gene: TRBV7-9; J gene: TRBJ1-1; D gene: NA; clone size: NA; CDR3 protein: CASSLGSRGAFF; CDR3 DNA: TGTGCCAGCAGCTTAGGTAGCCGCGGAGCTTTCTTT
V gene: TRBV1; J gene: TRBJ2-3; D gene: NA; clone size: NA; CDR3 protein: CTSSQGRGSGGTKTSTDTQYF; CDR3 DNA: TGCACCAGCAGCCAAGGGAGGGGTAGCGGGGGGACGAAGACAAGCACAGATACGCAGTATTTT
V gene: TRBV11-2; J gene: TRBJ2-7; D gene: TRBD1; clone size: NA; CDR3 protein: CASSSWDRVYEQYF; CDR3 DNA: TGTGCCAGCAGTTCGTGGGACAGGGTATACGAGCAGTACTTC
V gene: TRBV19; J gene: TRBJ2-1; D gene: TRBD1; clone size: NA; CDR3 protein: CASSIPGTGDNEQFF; CDR3 DNA: TGTGCCAGTAGTATCCCCGGGACAGGGGACAATGAGCAGTTCTTC
V gene: TRBV30; J gene: TRBJ1-5; D gene: TRBD1; clone size: NA; CDR3 protein: CAWSKGDRGRQPQHF; CDR3 DNA: TGTGCCTGGAGCAAAGGGGACAGGGGCCGCCAGCCCCAGCATTTT
V gene: TRBV27; J gene: TRBJ1-2; D gene: NA; clone size: NA; CDR3 protein: CASSLGTGSAYGYTF; CDR3 DNA: TGTGCCAGCAGTTTAGGAACGGGGTCCGCCTATGGCTACACCTTC
V gene: TRBV7-9; J gene: TRBJ1-2; D gene: TRBD1; clone size: NA; CDR3 protein: CASSVGTVYGYTF; CDR3 DNA: TGTGCCAGCAGCGTTGGGACAGTTTATGGCTACACCTTC
V gene: TRBV2; J gene: TRBJ2-2; D gene: NA; clone size: once; CDR3 protein: CASTLQNTGELFF; CDR3 DNA: TGTGCCAGCACGTTACAGAACACCGGGGAGCTGTTTTTT
V gene: TRBV5-1; J gene: TRBJ1-3; D gene: NA; clone size: NA; CDR3 protein: CASSQRGSGNTIYF; CDR3 DNA: TGCGCCAGCAGCCAACGGGGCTCTGGAAACACCATATATTTT
V gene: TRBV4-1; J gene: TRBJ2-5; D gene: TRBD2; clone size: NA; CDR3 protein: CASSQNSGGRETQYF; CDR3 DNA: TGCGCCAGCAGCCAAAACAGCGGGGGCAGGGAGACCCAGTACTTC
V gene: TRBV2; J gene: TRBJ2-7; D gene: TRBD1; clone size: once; CDR3 protein: CASMDREYEQYF; CDR3 DNA: TGTGCCAGCATGGACAGGGAATACGAGCAGTACTTC
V gene: TRBV10-3; J gene: TRBJ1-4; D gene: TRBD1; clone size: once; CDR3 protein: CAISPEGQGNEKLFF; CDR3 DNA: TGTGCCATCAGCCCCGAGGGACAGGGGAATGAAAAACTGTTTTTT
V gene: TRBV19; J gene: TRBJ2-3; D gene: NA; clone size: NA; CDR3 protein: CASMRWQGEGTQYF; CDR3 DNA: TGTGCCAGTATGAGGTGGCAGGGTGAAGGTACGCAGTATTTT
V gene: TRBV6-5; J gene: TRBJ1-1; D gene: NA; clone size: NA; CDR3 protein: CASSLGRDTEAFF; CDR3 DNA: TGTGCCAGCAGTTTGGGCAGGGACACTGAAGCTTTCTTT
V gene: TRBV7-3; J gene: TRBJ2-7; D gene: TRBD1; clone size: NA; CDR3 protein: CASSRMDRDNEQYF; CDR3 DNA: TGTGCCAGCAGCAGAATGGACAGGGACAACGAGCAGTACTTC
V gene: TRBV5-6; J gene: TRBJ2-1; D gene: TRBD1; clone size: NA; CDR3 protein: CASSFDRARNNEQFF; CDR3 DNA: TGTGCCAGCAGCTTTGACAGGGCCCGAAACAATGAGCAGTTCTTC
V gene: TRBV4-1; J gene: TRBJ2-5; D gene: NA; clone size: NA; CDR3 protein: CASSQGLVRETQYF; CDR3 DNA: TGCGCCAGCAGCCAAGGACTAGTCAGAGAGACCCAGTACTTC
V gene: TRBV11-1; J gene: TRBJ1-2; D gene: NA; clone size: NA; CDR3 protein: CASSLHEGFGGYTF; CDR3 DNA: TGTGCCAGCAGCTTACATGAGGGATTCGGTGGCTACACCTTC
V gene: TRBV7-2; J gene: TRBJ2-4; D gene: NA; clone size: NA; CDR3 protein: CASSLISTVAKNIQYF; CDR3 DNA: TGTGCCAGCAGCTTGATTTCGACAGTAGCCAAAAACATTCAGTACTTC
V gene: TRBV19; J gene: TRBJ1-5; D gene: TRBD1; clone size: NA; CDR3 protein: CASSGDRRVGQPQHF; CDR3 DNA: TGTGCCAGTAGTGGGGACAGGAGGGTAGGTCAGCCCCAGCATTTT
V gene: TRBV27; J gene: TRBJ1-1; D gene: NA; clone size: NA; CDR3 protein: CASSFRGNTEAFF; CDR3 DNA: TGTGCCAGCAGTTTTAGGGGGAACACTGAAGCTTTCTTT
V gene: TRBV5-4; J gene: TRBJ2-5; D gene: TRBD2; clone size: NA; CDR3 protein: CASSLGLVQETQYF; CDR3 DNA: TGTGCCAGCAGCCTAGGACTAGTTCAAGAGACCCAGTACTTC
V gene: TRBV4-3; J gene: TRBJ1-4; D gene: TRBD1; clone size: NA; CDR3 protein: CASSRESKDRGGEKLFF; CDR3 DNA: TGCGCCAGCAGTCGGGAAAGTAAGGACAGGGGTGGTGAAAAACTGTTTTTT
V gene: TRBV10-3; J gene: TRBJ1-2; D gene: NA; clone size: once; CDR3 protein: CAIRPTGNYGYTF; CDR3 DNA: TGTGCCATCAGACCTACAGGGAACTATGGCTACACCTTC
V gene: TRBV5-6; J gene: TRBJ2-5; D gene: TRBD2; clone size: NA; CDR3 protein: CASRQLSSGGETQYF; CDR3 DNA: TGTGCCAGCCGCCAACTTTCGAGCGGGGGGGAGACCCAGTACTTC
V gene: TRBV5-1; J gene: TRBJ2-1; D gene: NA; clone size: NA; CDR3 protein: CASSPGVYNEQFF; CDR3 DNA: TGCGCCAGCAGCCCAGGGGTGTACAATGAGCAGTTCTTC
V gene: TRBV19; J gene: TRBJ2-1; D gene: TRBD1; clone size: NA; CDR3 protein: CASSIGSRGYNEQFF; CDR3 DNA: TGTGCCAGTAGTATAGGGTCCAGGGGGTACAATGAGCAGTTCTTC
V gene: TRBV6-1; J gene: TRBJ1-2; D gene: NA; clone size: NA; CDR3 protein: CASSEAVLAAGGYTF; CDR3 DNA: TGTGCCAGCAGTGAAGCGGTTTTGGCCGCGGGTGGCTACACCTTC
V gene: TRBV30; J gene: TRBJ1-4; D gene: TRBD1; clone size: NA; CDR3 protein: CAWSVGTGDEKLFF; CDR3 DNA: TGTGCCTGGAGTGTAGGGACAGGGGATGAAAAACTGTTTTTT
V gene: TRBV9; J gene: TRBJ1-2; D gene: NA; clone size: NA; CDR3 protein: CASSPHRDGYTF; CDR3 DNA: TGTGCCAGCAGCCCACACAGGGATGGCTACACCTTC
V gene: TRBV9; J gene: TRBJ2-3; D gene: NA; clone size: few; CDR3 protein: CASSVGSSTDTQYF; CDR3 DNA: TGTGCCAGCAGCGTAGGGAGTAGCACAGATACGCAGTATTTT
V gene: TRBV7-9; J gene: TRBJ2-5; D gene: NA; clone size: NA; CDR3 protein: CASSLDAALQETQYF; CDR3 DNA: TGTGCCAGCAGCTTAGACGCCGCACTCCAAGAGACCCAGTACTTC
V gene: TRBV6-1; J gene: TRBJ2-1; D gene: TRBD1; clone size: NA; CDR3 protein: CASSPDRVVNEQFF; CDR3 DNA: TGTGCCAGCAGCCCGGACAGGGTGGTCAATGAGCAGTTCTTC
V gene: TRBV5-1; J gene: TRBJ1-1; D gene: TRBD1; clone size: NA; CDR3 protein: CASSMTGSPRTEAFF; CDR3 DNA: TGCGCCAGCAGTATGACAGGGTCCCCCAGAACTGAAGCTTTCTTT
V gene: TRBV5-3; J gene: TRBJ2-4; D gene: TRBD1; clone size: once; CDR3 protein: CARSFPSQGSRAKNIQYF; CDR3 DNA: TGTGCCAGAAGCTTTCCCTCACAGGGGTCGAGGGCCAAAAACATTCAGTACTTC
V gene: TRBV11-2; J gene: TRBJ2-1; D gene: NA; clone size: once; CDR3 protein: CASCAENFNEQFF; CDR3 DNA: TGTGCCAGCTGCGCGGAGAACTTCAATGAGCAGTTCTTC
V gene: TRBV2; J gene: TRBJ2-1; D gene: TRBD2; clone size: NA; CDR3 protein: CASSEVSGGLYEQFF; CDR3 DNA: TGTGCCAGCAGTGAAGTTAGCGGGGGGCTCTATGAGCAGTTCTTC
V gene: TRBV7-9; J gene: TRBJ2-3; D gene: NA; clone size: NA; CDR3 protein: CASRPGDTQYF; CDR3 DNA: TGTGCCAGCAGACCCGGGGATACGCAGTATTTT